This TCR beta chain is from a study of cytomegalovirus exposure and HLA in healthy donors. The PCR employed 60 Vbeta primers together with 13 Jbeta primers. Measured with immunoSEQ multiplex PCR; TCRdb has only the in-frame clones, and not every one. The sample shows around 65,000 clones, about 75% of them seen only once. Germline assignment: CDR1 SEHNR and CDR2 FQNEAQ (reference sequence). Trimming removed 4 bases from V and 0 bases from J, with 9 bases in between. The length of the CDR3 is 15 residues. All the people who gave samples were healthy bone marrow donors. The sample was PBMCs. This chain connects TRBV7-9 to TRBJ1-4; D uncertain. The TCR was taken from a young woman in good health and CMV-seropositive. This CDR3 is CASSSRGATNEKLFF. CDR3 nucleotides: TGTGCCAGCAGCTCCAGAGGCGCAACTAATGAAAAACTGTTTTTT.